A selection of T cell receptor beta chains follows, all from one sample in a study of regulatory T cells in long-lasting Graves disease. One entry per CDR3 protein, called by TCRdb with MiXCR from the multiplex PCR reads. Among about 220,000 distinct CDR3 sequences listed, less than 20% were seen once. A further study also used this sample, focusing on T cells in Graves' hyperthyroidism and ophthalmopathy.

The specimen was peripheral blood mononuclear cells (PBMCs), collected at new diagnosis, from a patient treated with antithyroid drugs. These receptors originate from a woman aged 25 to 39 with Graves disease. The CDR3 runs from the conserved cysteine through the conserved F or W. D genes are given only for firm matches. Only part of the rows carry a size: once, few, many, or a class if the clone is expanded.

J | size | length | V | D | DNA | CDR3
TRBJ2-7 | many | 15 | TRBV7-2 | - | TGTGCCAGCAGCTTAGGGGGTAAAAGGGGCCTCGAGCAGTACTTC | CASSLGGKRGLEQYF
TRBJ1-6 | many | 15 | TRBV2 | - | TGTGCCAGCAGCCGGGAAATTAGCGTTAATTCACCCCTCCACTTT | CASSREISVNSPLHF
TRBJ2-2 | few | 13 | TRBV12-3/TRBV12-4 | - | TGTGCCAGCAGTTTGGGAAACACCGGGGGGCTGTTTTTT | CASSLGNTGGLFF
TRBJ2-5 | many | 14 | TRBV28 | - | TGTGCCAGCAGTGTCACGGGGGCTGGAGAGACCCAGTACTTC | CASSVTGAGETQYF
TRBJ2-3 | many | 13 | TRBV16 | - | TGTGCCAGCAGCCAAGCTCAGTCAGATACGCAGTATTTT | CASSQAQSDTQYF
TRBJ2-2 | many | 17 | TRBV28 | TRBD1 | TGTGCCAGCAGAGCCCCCAGGGGGCGATCGGGGACCGGGGAGCTGTTTTTT | CASRAPRGRSGTGELFF
TRBJ2-7 | many | 13 | TRBV20-1 | - | TGCAGTGCTAGGAGATTCCGGGGGAACGAGCAGTACTTC | CSARRFRGNEQYF
TRBJ2-3 | many | 16 | TRBV9 | - | TGTGCCAGCAGCCCCCCAAAGGCGGGGAGCACAGATACGCAGTATTTT | CASSPPKAGSTDTQYF
TRBJ2-5 | many | 11 | TRBV10-3 | - | TGTGCCATCAAGGACGAAGAGACCCAGTACTTC | CAIKDEETQYF
TRBJ2-7 | many | 13 | TRBV29-1 | - | TGCAGCGTTCGGAAAGGGATGGGTTCCGAGCAGTACTTC | CSVRKGMGSEQYF
TRBJ2-3 | - | 18 | TRBV5-1 | - | TGTGCCAGCAGCGTAAAGACGGGAACCCCCGATTTCACAGATACGCAGTATTTT | CASSVKTGTPDFTDTQYF
TRBJ2-7 | many | 13 | TRBV6-1 | - | TGTGCCAGCAGCTGGGGTGAGTTCTACGAGCAGTACTTC | CASSWGEFYEQYF
TRBJ1-1 | - | 15 | TRBV6-2/TRBV6-3 | - | TGTGCCAGCAGCCAACAGCGGACAGTGAACACTGAAGCTTTCTTT | CASSQQRTVNTEAFF
TRBJ2-7 | - | 15 | TRBV20-1 | TRBD2 | TGCAGTGCTATAATACTAGCGGGAGTGGTCTACGAGCAGTACTTC | CSAIILAGVVYEQYF
TRBJ1-2 | many | 12 | TRBV5-1 | - | TGCGCCAGCAGCTTGGACCAACGGGGCTACACCTTC | CASSLDQRGYTF
TRBJ1-2 | many | 14 | TRBV3-1 | - | TGTGCCAGCAGCCATTCCCGACTTCACCATGGCTACACCTTC | CASSHSRLHHGYTF
TRBJ2-2 | many | 17 | TRBV6-1 | TRBD2 | TGTGCCAGCAGCATAACGCGAGCGGGGGCGAACACCGGGGAGCTGTTTTTT | CASSITRAGANTGELFF
TRBJ1-1 | - | 14 | TRBV19 | - | TGTGCCAGTAAAGGGGCGGGGGCGAACACTGAAGCTTTCTTT | CASKGAGANTEAFF
TRBJ1-2 | - | 15 | TRBV2 | TRBD1 | TGTGCCAGCAGTGCCCCGGTCGGGACAGGGATCGGCTACACCTTC | CASSAPVGTGIGYTF
TRBJ2-5 | many | 15 | TRBV28 | TRBD1 | TGTGCCAGCTCTAATCTCGGGACAGCTAAAGAGACCCAGTACTTC | CASSNLGTAKETQYF
TRBJ2-6 | few | 17 | TRBV6-1 | - | TGTGCCAGCAGTGAACCTCTTGGGTCCTCTGGGGCCAACGTCCTGACTTTC | CASSEPLGSSGANVLTF
TRBJ2-5 | many | 13 | TRBV28 | - | TGTGCCAGCAGTTTACCAGGGCGAGAGACCCAGTACTTC | CASSLPGRETQYF
TRBJ2-4 | many | 15 | TRBV4-1 | TRBD1 | TGCGCCAGCAGCCAGAACCCGACAGGGATGGGCATTCAGTACTTC | CASSQNPTGMGIQYF
TRBJ2-2 | few | 15 | TRBV6-1 | TRBD1 | TGTGCCAGCCCAACAGGGGCCCTGAACACCGGGGAGCTGTTTTTT | CASPTGALNTGELFF
TRBJ2-7 | many | 13 | TRBV10-3 | TRBD1 | TGTGCCATCAGGGGGGACAGCTCCTACGAGCAGTACTTC | CAIRGDSSYEQYF
TRBJ1-2 | many | 16 | TRBV27 | - | TGTGCCAGCAGTCCCTGGTCCTGGGGAAGTGTAGATGGCTACACCTTC | CASSPWSWGSVDGYTF
TRBJ1-2 | - | 17 | TRBV10-3 | TRBD1 | TGTGCCATCAGTGAGTCGAACAGGGGCCGCTTGAACTATGGCTACACCTTC | CAISESNRGRLNYGYTF
TRBJ2-1 | - | 12 | TRBV11-2 | - | TGTGCCAGCAGCTTAGGTGGGAGGGAGCAGTTCTTC | CASSLGGREQFF
TRBJ2-5 | many | 15 | TRBV20-1 | - | TGCAGTGCACTACGGGGGAGGACCTACCAAGAGACCCAGTACTTC | CSALRGRTYQETQYF
TRBJ1-2 | once | 16 | TRBV11-2 | TRBD1 | TGTGCCAGCAGCTTAGACGAGAGGGACAGAAACTATGGCTACACCTTC | CASSLDERDRNYGYTF
TRBJ2-7 | few | 15 | TRBV2 | - | TGTGCCAGCAGTAAGGGACTGAACCTCTTCTACGAGCAGTACTTC | CASSKGLNLFYEQYF
TRBJ2-3 | many | 15 | TRBV12-3/TRBV12-4 | TRBD2 | TGTGCCAGCAGGGGGACTAGCGGGCACGCGGATACGCAGTATTTT | CASRGTSGHADTQYF
TRBJ1-2 | many | 14 | TRBV5-5 | TRBD1 | TGTGCCAGCAGCCGTCCCGGGACAGGGAATGGCTACACCTTC | CASSRPGTGNGYTF
TRBJ2-1 | many | 15 | TRBV3-1 | TRBD2 | TGTGCCAGCAGCCCTCGGACTAGCGTCCCTAGTGAGCAGTTCTTC | CASSPRTSVPSEQFF
TRBJ2-1 | - | 13 | TRBV11-1 | - | TGTGCCAGCTTGGGGGGCCCTCTAAATGAGCAGTTCTTC | CASLGGPLNEQFF
TRBJ2-1 | many | 19 | TRBV6-1 | - | TGTGCCAGCAGTGAAGCGCTGGGGGGGGGGCGAATCACCTACAATGAGCAGTTCTTC | CASSEALGGGRITYNEQFF
TRBJ1-2 | many | 14 | TRBV29-1 | - | TGCAGCGTTGAAACCGACAGACCTAACTATGGCTACACCTTC | CSVETDRPNYGYTF
TRBJ2-7 | many | 16 | TRBV5-6 | - | TGTGCCAGCACTTTGGAGCAGAACGTCCCTTTCTACGAGCAGTACTTC | CASTLEQNVPFYEQYF
TRBJ1-1 | many | 15 | TRBV7-8 | - | TGTGCCAGCAGCCGGAGGGGGGAATGGAACACTGAAGCTTTCTTT | CASSRRGEWNTEAFF
TRBJ2-2 | many | 15 | TRBV7-9 | TRBD1 | TGTGCCAGCAGACCTGGACAGGGGGGCACCGGGGAGCTGTTTTTT | CASRPGQGGTGELFF
TRBJ1-1 | many | 14 | TRBV24-1 | - | TGTGCCACGATAGGCCCAGGGAAGAACACTGAAGCTTTCTTT | CATIGPGKNTEAFF
TRBJ2-1 | many | 15 | TRBV6-1 | - | TGTGCCAGCATTCCCTCTAGCCCCCCCTACAATGAGCAGTTCTTC | CASIPSSPPYNEQFF
TRBJ2-7 | many | 12 | TRBV6-1 | - | TGTGCCAGCAAAGGAGCTCCATACGAGCAGTACTTC | CASKGAPYEQYF
TRBJ1-6 | many | 14 | TRBV9 | TRBD1 | TGTGCCAGCAGCGACCGGGACAGTCATTCACCCCTCCACTTT | CASSDRDSHSPLHF
TRBJ2-1 | - | 15 | TRBV24-1 | - | TGTGCCACCAGTGATTTATCCGGAGACTACAATGAGCAGTTCTTC | CATSDLSGDYNEQFF
TRBJ1-5 | few | 16 | TRBV19 | - | TGTGCCAGTAGTATTTTGACGGGGTCCCGCAATCAGCCCCAGCATTTT | CASSILTGSRNQPQHF
TRBJ1-2 | many | 13 | TRBV3-1 | - | TGTGCCAGCAGCCAAGTGCAGGGAGACGGCTACACCTTC | CASSQVQGDGYTF
TRBJ1-1 | many | 12 | TRBV2 | - | TGTGCCAGCAGCGAGGGGAACACTGAAGCTTTCTTT | CASSEGNTEAFF
TRBJ1-1 | many | 12 | TRBV7-9 | - | TGTGCCAGCAGCTTGAAGGGGTCTGAAGCTTTCTTT | CASSLKGSEAFF
TRBJ2-7 | few | 14 | TRBV20-1 | TRBD1 | TGCAGTGTTAACCCCAGGACAGGGGCCTACGAGCAGTACTTC | CSVNPRTGAYEQYF
TRBJ2-4 | - | 18 | TRBV27 | TRBD1 | TGTGCCAGCAGTTCCGGACAGGGGGGAGTGGACGCCAAAAACATTCAGTACTTC | CASSSGQGGVDAKNIQYF
TRBJ2-2 | many | 16 | TRBV30 | TRBD2 | TGTGCCTGGAGGCTAGCGGGAGGTCCTAACACCGGGGAGCTGTTTTTT | CAWRLAGGPNTGELFF
TRBJ2-2 | many | 17 | TRBV28 | - | TGTGCCAGCAGTTCCCCCAGGGGAGGGGGCGGTACCGGGGAGCTGTTTTTT | CASSSPRGGGGTGELFF
TRBJ1-1 | many | 14 | TRBV27 | - | TGTGCCAGCAGTTCCCTTGGGGCGAACACTGAAGCTTTCTTT | CASSSLGANTEAFF
TRBJ2-7 | many | 13 | TRBV2 | - | TGTGCCACCGAGATCCTTGGGGGCGGCGAGCAGTACTTC | CATEILGGGEQYF